The next 19 T cell receptor beta chains were all read from a single sample in a study of blood T cells in healthy people across ages. Primers used in a second PCR of about 7 to 11 cycles were a sample-barcoded 5' primer and a J-beta primer mix. MiXCR, applied by TCRdb to the 5' RACE reads, yields one record per CDR3 protein. Of hundreds of thousands of distinct CDR3 sequences listed, about 43% were seen once; the top ten hold 30%. The specimen was blood. The origin of the receptors is an older man in good health.

The chain uses TRBV11-2 and TRBJ1-2, with 8 bases fitting TRBD1. Germline lookup yields CDR1 SGHAT and CDR2 FQNNGV. This CDR3 region has 14 residues. V shed 4 bases and J 4 bases; nucleotides not matched to a gene: 5. The chain's CDR3 is CASSSTGAVYGYTF. The CDR3 DNA follows: TGTGCCAGCAGCTCGACAGGGGCTGTCTATGGCTACACCTTC.

This clonotype was detected a few times. The chain recombines TRBV7-9 with TRBJ2-1, with TRBD1 identical over 11 bases. CDR1 and CDR2 (germline): SEHNR, FQNEAQ (reference sequence). CDR3 size: 15 residues. V shed 2 bases, J shed 8 bases, and the junction held 5 bases outside the gene matches. The DNA for the CDR3 is TGTGCCAGCAGCTTAAGGACAGGGGGCTGGGATGAGCAGTTCTTC. It codes for CASSLRTGGWDEQFF.

This chain uses TRBV20-1 with TRBJ2-7; D gene uncertain. The germline gives CDR1 DFQATT, CDR2 SNEGSKA (reference sequence). The CDR3 runs 13 residues. V shed 6 bases and J shed 0 bases, with 12 bases lying between them. DNA for the CDR3: TGCAGTGCCGATCATCCTGCCTCCTACGAGCAGTACTTC. Translating it yields CSADHPASYEQYF.

This chain connects TRBV15 to TRBJ2-3; the match to TRBD2 covers 9 bases. CDR3 size: 16 residues. CDR1 LNHNV and CDR2 YYDKDF come from the germline V gene (reference sequence). The ends lost 6 bases at V and 5 bases at J; junction bases unmatched: 12. The CDR3 loop is CATREARTSEVDTQYF. The CDR3 DNA reads TGTGCCACCAGAGAAGCTCGGACTAGCGAGGTAGATACGCAGTATTTT.

This chain connects TRBV5-1 to TRBJ2-5; tentatively, D is TRBD2 (5 bases). Germline V lookup: CDR1 SGHRS, CDR2 YFSETQ. The CDR3 length is 16 residues. The V and J ends lost 5 bases and 1 base respectively, with 18 bases between them. CDR3 in amino acids: CASRLGGSSSQETQYF. The DNA of the CDR3 is TGCGCCAGCAGACTCGGCGGGTCTTCTTCCCAAGAGACCCAGTACTTC.

The genes are TRBV20-1 and TRBJ2-2; 8 positions match TRBD1. J lost 3 bases, V lost 2 bases, and 11 bases had no gene match. This CDR3 contains 17 residues. CDR1 DFQATT and CDR2 SNEGSKA come from the germline V gene (reference sequence). DNA for the CDR3: TGCAGTGCTAGACACCACTCCGGGACAGGACACACCGGGGAGCTGTTTTTT. This translates into CSARHHSGTGHTGELFF.

CDR3 coding DNA: TGTGCCAGCAGTGCCGAACAGGGGGCGCTTTCTCTGAGCTATGGCTACACCTTC. This sequence encodes CASSAEQGALSLSYGYTF. The chain joins TRBV28 to TRBJ1-2; TRBD1 agrees at 9 bases. The CDR3 totals 18 residues. Germline CDR1 reads MDHEN; CDR2 reads SYDVKM. V was pared by 5 bases and J by 4 bases, with 17 bases of the junction left unmatched.

The chain's CDR3 is CASSSPKSTVDTQYF. The CDR3 bases are TGTGCCAGCAGTTCCCCGAAAAGCACTGTAGATACGCAGTATTTT. The rearrangement links TRBV28 to TRBJ2-3; D is unresolved. This CDR3 is 15 amino acids long. CDR1 MDHEN and CDR2 SYDVKM come from the germline V gene. Trimming took 4 bases from V and 5 from J, leaving 16 bases between them.

Only one count was recorded for this clonotype. This chain links TRBV11-2 with TRBJ1-1, with D hard to call. The ends were cut back, 0 bases at V and 3 bases at J, with 11 bases in the middle. The germline V gene has CDR1 SGHAT and CDR2 FQNNGV. CDR3 length: 15 amino acids. CDR3 coding DNA: TGTGCCAGCAGCTTAGAGGGGTTGCTGGACACTGAAGCTTTCTTT. Amino acid sequence: CASSLEGLLDTEAFF.

This clonotype appeared a few times. The gene calls are TRBV20-1 and TRBJ2-7; D is unresolved. CDR1 is DFQATT, CDR2 SNEGSKA, per germline (reference sequence). This CDR3 has 15 residues. Trimming took 0 bases from V and 3 from J, leaving 15 bases between them. The CDR3 DNA reads as TGCAGTGCTAGAGATCAAGCTAACGGATACTACGAGCAGTACTTC. Translating it yields CSARDQANGYYEQYF.

The rearrangement joins TRBV14 to TRBJ2-7, with 11 nucleotides matching TRBD2. Germline V gives CDR1 SGHDN, CDR2 FVKESK. The CDR3 extends over 16 amino acids. Trimming took 1 base from V and 0 from J; bases not matched to a gene: 2. As DNA, the CDR3 is TGTGCCAGCAGCCAAGCGACTAGCGGGACCTCCTACGAGCAGTACTTC. Protein product: CASSQATSGTSYEQYF.

This clonotype has at least ten counts. The rearrangement links TRBV6-2 or TRBV6-3 to TRBJ2-1; 12 nucleotides align to TRBD2. The CDR3 has 16 amino acids. In germline, CDR1 is MNHEY, CDR2 SVGEGT. V trimming: 5 bases; J trimming: 9 bases; junction bases outside the gene matches: 11. The CDR3 nucleotides are TGTGCCAGCAGTGTGTTTGCTAGCGGGAGGGCAAGTGAGCAGTTCTTC. Amino acids: CASSVFASGRASEQFF.

The chain employs TRBV20-1 and TRBJ2-1, with D possibly TRBD2 on 6 matching bases. The CDR3 spans 15 residues. CDR1 and CDR2 from the germline V gene are DFQATT and SNEGSKA (reference sequence). Trimming shortened V by 1 base and J by 3 bases, and 13 bases separated the two germline ends. The CDR3 loop is CSARADGRIYNEQFF. As DNA, the CDR3 is TGCAGTGCTAGAGCGGACGGGAGAATCTACAATGAGCAGTTCTTC.

This clonotype was seen a handful of times. This chain connects TRBV20-1 to TRBJ2-3, with a tentative D call TRBD2 (5 bases). CDR3 length: 14 residues. Trimming took off 6 bases at V and 3 bases at J, with 16 bases between the two ends. CDR1 DFQATT and CDR2 SNEGSKA come from the germline V gene (reference sequence). In nucleotides, the CDR3 is TGCAGTGCGAGCTACGGGAAAAGGACAGATACGCAGTATTTT. Protein sequence: CSASYGKRTDTQYF.

V usage is TRBV20-1 and J usage is TRBJ2-5, with 16 bases that match TRBD2. J lost 11 bases, V lost 4 bases, and 19 bases had no gene match. Germline V gives CDR1 DFQATT, CDR2 SNEGSKA (reference sequence). The CDR3 has 18 residues. The CDR3 loop reads CSATDPGTSGGAYNEQYF. CDR3 nucleotide sequence: TGCAGTGCTACGGACCCCGGGACTAGCGGGGGGGCCTACAATGAGCAGTACTTC.

V usage is TRBV15 and J usage is TRBJ1-6; 9 positions match TRBD1. This CDR3 has 16 amino acids. V shed 5 bases and J 9 bases; nucleotides not matched to a gene: 11. CDR1 is LNHNV, CDR2 YYDKDF, per germline (reference sequence). The CDR3 coding sequence is TGTGCCACCAGCCCCGACTTGGACAGGGGAAGTTCACCCCTCCACTTT. Its translation is CATSPDLDRGSSPLHF.

The chain employs TRBV20-1 and TRBJ2-7; 8 bases match TRBD1. Germline values: CDR1 DFQATT, CDR2 SNEGSKA (reference sequence). Germline trimming cut 4 bases from V and 0 bases from J; bases unmatched to any gene: 8. CDR3 length: 15 amino acids. CDR3: CSATTGALLSYEQYF. CDR3 sequence (DNA): TGCAGTGCTACGACAGGGGCTCTTCTCTCCTACGAGCAGTACTTC.

This clonotype has only one observation. This rearrangement joins TRBV29-1 to TRBJ2-5, with 8 bases fitting TRBD1. Germline V gives CDR1 SQVTM, CDR2 ANQGSEA. The CDR3 totals 14 residues. V was pared by 5 bases and J by 4 bases, with 9 bases of the junction left unmatched. The CDR3 sequence: CSVSGDRIGETQYF. As DNA, the CDR3 is TGCAGCGTTTCAGGGGACAGGATCGGAGAGACCCAGTACTTC.

Note on this clonotype: A much larger clonotype is one base distant, so this may be a read error. The rearrangement uses TRBV4-2 and TRBJ2-3; a weak D match, TRBD1 (6 bases). The CDR3 consists of 17 residues. Germline CDR1 and CDR2: LGHNA and YNFKEQ. Trimming cost V 5 bases and J 4 bases, with 22 bases left between them. CDR3 sequence (DNA): TGTGCCAGCAGCAAAAGCAGCGGACAGTCGTGGTCAGATACGCAGTATTTT. This gives the protein CASSKSSGQSWSDTQYF.